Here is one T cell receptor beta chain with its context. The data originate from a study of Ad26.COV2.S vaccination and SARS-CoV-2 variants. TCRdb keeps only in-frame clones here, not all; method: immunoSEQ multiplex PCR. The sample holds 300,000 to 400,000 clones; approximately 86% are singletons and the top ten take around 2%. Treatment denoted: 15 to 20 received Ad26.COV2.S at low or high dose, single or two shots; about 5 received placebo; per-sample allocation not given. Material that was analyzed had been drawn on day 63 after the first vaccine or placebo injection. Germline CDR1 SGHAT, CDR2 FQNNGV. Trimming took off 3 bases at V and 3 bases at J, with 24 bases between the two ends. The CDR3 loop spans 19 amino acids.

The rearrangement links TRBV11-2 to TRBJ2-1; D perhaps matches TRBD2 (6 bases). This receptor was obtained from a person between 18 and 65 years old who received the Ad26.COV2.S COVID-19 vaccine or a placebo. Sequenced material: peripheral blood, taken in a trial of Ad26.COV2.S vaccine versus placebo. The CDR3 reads CASSFRVTGSGRGYNEQFF. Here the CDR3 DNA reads TGTGCCAGCAGCTTTCGGGTGACCGGTTCGGGGCGGGGCTACAATGAGCAGTTCTTC.